These 8 T cell receptor beta chains were all obtained from the same sample, sequenced in a study of T cells after yellow fever vaccination. TCRdb called the 5' RACE reads again in MiXCR, with one record for every CDR3 protein. The sample consists of around 100,000 distinct CDR3 sequences, 8.4% of them appearing once. Source: CD8+ T cells sorted from PBMCs, taken 45 days after the yellow fever booster vaccination. The receptors shown here come from a man aged 30 to 39 who received the YFV17D yellow fever vaccine.

With regard to this clonotype: A much larger clone sits a single nucleotide away, making a read error possible. In DNA form, the CDR3 reads TGTGCCACCAGTTACGACCTAGAGGGTGCGGGCATAGATGAGCAGTTCTTC. Protein sequence: CATSYDLEGAGIDEQFF. J is TRBJ2-1 and V is TRBV6-2 or TRBV6-3; tentative D call: TRBD2 (5 bases). Germline CDR1 reads MNHEY; CDR2 reads SVGEGT. This CDR3 is built from 17 residues.

The J gene is TRBJ2-5, the V gene TRBV28; D remains ambiguous. The ends were cut back, 2 bases at V and 10 bases at J, with 11 bases in the middle. CDR3 length: 12 amino acids. The germline gives CDR1 MDHEN, CDR2 SYDVKM. The CDR3 DNA reads TGTGCCAGCAGTTTACCTAGGTGGGGCCAGTACTTC. Protein sequence: CASSLPRWGQYF.

This clonotype was counted ten times or more. The chain links TRBV9 to TRBJ1-1; D remains unclear. V was cut by 0 bases and J by 6 bases, with 12 bases left in between. The CDR3 loop spans 14 amino acids. Germline V gene data show CDR1 as SGDLS and CDR2 as YYNGEE. The CDR3 DNA follows: TGTGCCAGCAGCGTAGTTGAGGGCAACGCTGAAGCTTTCTTT. It encodes CASSVVEGNAEAFF.

A remark on this clonotype: An end of the junction does not agree with germline; a read error may underlie this. The genes are TRBV3-1 and TRBJ2-6; D is unclear. The V gene's germline CDR1 is LGHDT and CDR2 YNNKEL (reference sequence). The CDR3 extends over 20 amino acids. Here the CDR3 reads CASSHFARVPVISGDNVLTF. The CDR3 bases are TGTGCCAGCAGCCATTTCGCCCGGGTCCCAGTAATATCTGGGGACAACGTCCTGACTTTC.

The chain employs TRBV5-6 and TRBJ2-7, with D possibly being TRBD1 or TRBD2 (5 bases each). The germline V and J ends were trimmed by 8 bases and 6 bases, with 15 bases remaining between them. CDR3 size: 12 residues. Germline V gives CDR1 SGHDT, CDR2 YYEEEE. CDR3 protein: CARGPGLIEQYF. DNA for the CDR3: TGTGCCAGGGGCCCGGGGCTAATCGAGCAGTACTTC.

About this clonotype itself: A junction boundary mismatches the germline segment, possibly from a read error. DNA for the CDR3: TGTGCCAACAGTTTAGGGCCGCCCTACAATGAGCAGTTCTTC. Translated: CANSLGPPYNEQFF. The rearrangement uses TRBV12-3 or TRBV12-4 and TRBJ2-1; D remains unclear. This CDR3 comprises 14 residues.

This clonotype was picked up a small number of times. The J gene is TRBJ2-7, the V gene TRBV6-5; possibly TRBD2 for D (5 bases). The ends were cut back, 6 bases at V and 4 bases at J, with 13 bases in the middle. The germline gives CDR1 MNHEY, CDR2 SVGAGI. The CDR3 is 13 amino acids. DNA of the CDR3: TGTGCCAGCAGCACCGGGAAATCATACGAGCAGTACTTC. Translating it yields CASSTGKSYEQYF.

The chain carries TRBV15 and TRBJ1-5, with D uncertain. CDR1 and CDR2 from the germline V gene are LNHNV and YYDKDF (reference sequence). The CDR3 totals 18 residues. The ends were cut back, 5 bases at V and 6 bases at J, with 26 bases in the middle. The CDR3 region is CATSAPEREGLAGQPQHF. The CDR3 DNA reads as TGTGCCACCAGCGCCCCGGAGCGGGAAGGGTTGGCAGGTCAGCCCCAGCATTTT.